This record covers a single T cell receptor (beta chain). The sample belongs to a study of blood T cell repertoires in COVID-19. Study-wide background: There were acute and convalescent COVID-19 samples, and they came from the United States, Italy and Spain.

Assay used: immunoSEQ multiplex PCR; TCRdb lists only in-frame clones, some missing. Of roughly 320,000 clones in the sample, 86% are singletons; the top ten hold 3.5% to 5%. Per the germline V gene, CDR1 is SGHVS and CDR2 is FQNEAQ. V was shortened by 5 bases and J by 2 bases, with 9 bases between the two germline ends. The CDR3 spans 13 residues. The chain recombines TRBV7-8 with TRBJ1-1; D unclear. The sequencing sample was made of PBMCs or T cells enriched from blood (not recorded which). The clonotype was recovered from a man aged 25 to 40 who had recovered from COVID-19. CDR3 in DNA: TGTGCCAGCAGCAACCGAGGAAACACTGAAGCTTTCTTT. Its translation is CASSNRGNTEAFF.